The next 11 T cell receptor beta chains were all read from a single sample in a study of low-dose radiotherapy and immunotherapy resistance in tumors. With TRAV- and TRBV-specific primers, first-strand cDNA was made, covering the alpha and beta chains. It was with a constant-region primer and a V-primer adapter that TCRs were amplified over about 19 PCR cycles. TCRdb ran MiXCR on the reads and lists one entry per CDR3 protein. Seen here are around 10,000 distinct CDR3 sequences, 55% to 65% observed once, and the top ten hold approximately 12%. These TCRs come from a human donor with advanced metastatic prostate, ovarian, gallbladder or colorectal cancer (not recorded which). This table probably holds off-target reads from a library built for another chain.

This sequence joins TRBV11-3 and TRBJ2-1, with 12 bases aligning to TRBD2. Germline V gene lookup returns CDR1 SGHNT and CDR2 YENEEA. The V segment lost 1 base and the J segment 3 bases; nucleotides outside the gene matches: 1. The CDR3 is 16 residues long. The CDR3 here is CASSLGTSGVYNEQFF. CDR3 sequence (DNA): TGTGCCAGCAGCTTAGGGACTAGCGGGGTCTACAATGAGCAGTTCTTC.

The chain carries TRBV6-1 and TRBJ1-3; TRBD1 might be the D (5 bases). V lost 6 bases and J 2 bases, leaving 11 bases between the germline ends. Germline values: CDR1 MNHNS, CDR2 SASEGT. The CDR3 sequence is 14 residues long. The CDR3 bases are TGTGCCAGCAGCAGGGAGTCCACTGGAAACACCATATATTTT. This codes for CASSRESTGNTIYF.

This chain connects TRBV6-2 or TRBV6-3 to TRBJ1-5; TRBD1 matches 8 bases. This CDR3 contains 15 residues. CDR1 MNHEY and CDR2 SVGEGT come from the germline V gene. V shed 8 bases, J shed 0 bases, and the junction held 6 bases outside the gene matches. CDR3: CASGSGTGSNQPQHF. The CDR3 region has the DNA TGTGCCAGCGGGTCCGGGACAGGTAGCAATCAGCCCCAGCATTTT.

The chain carries TRBV23-1 and TRBJ1-6; D gene unclear. TRBV23-1 counts as an open reading frame of uncertain function. The CDR3 sequence is 15 residues long. The V end was cut by 4 bases, the J end by 3 bases, with 10 bases between. The CDR3 is CASSPRTRYNSPLHF. The CDR3 coding sequence is TGCGCCAGCAGTCCAAGAACTCGCTATAATTCACCCCTCCACTTT.

This chain uses TRBV20-1 with TRBJ2-7; 11 bases match TRBD2. The CDR3 runs 14 residues. Per the germline V gene, CDR1 is DFQATT and CDR2 is SNEGSKA (reference sequence). V trimming: 5 bases; J trimming: 2 bases; junction bases outside the gene matches: 5. CDR3 DNA sequence: TGCAGTGCTTCCGGGACTAGCGGCACCTACGAGCAGTACTTC. Residues: CSASGTSGTYEQYF.

The genes are TRBV6-5 and TRBJ2-2; the match to TRBD1 covers 9 bases. CDR1 and CDR2 from the germline V gene are MNHEY and SVGAGI. This CDR3 has 14 amino acids. Unmatched junction bases numbered 2, after V lost 6 bases and J lost 3 bases. CDR3 coding DNA: TGTGCCAGCAGCAGGACAGGGGACACCGGGGAGCTGTTTTTT. Its translation is CASSRTGDTGELFF.

The rearrangement links TRBV19 to TRBJ1-2; 7 nucleotides agree with TRBD1. Germline loops: CDR1 LNHDA, CDR2 SQIVND (reference sequence). With 0 bases clipped from V and 8 bases from J, the junction kept 9 bases outside the gene matches. CDR3 size: 15 residues. CDR3 bases: TGTGCCAGTAGTATAGATCTCGGACAGGTCGCCGGCTACACCTTC. Its translation is CASSIDLGQVAGYTF. The variable domain in full, with the rest retrieved from reference TRBV19 and TRBJ1-2, is DGGITQSPKYLFRKEGQNVTLSCEQNLNHDAMYWYRQDPGQGLRLIYYSQIVNDFQKGDIAEGYSVSREKKESFPLTVTSAQKNPTAFYLCASSIDLGQVAGYTFGSGTRLTVV.

The rearrangement uses TRBV13 and TRBJ2-2; D not resolved. CDR1 is PRHDT and CDR2 is FYEKMQ in the germline V gene (reference sequence). The length of the CDR3 is 15 residues. The germline V and J ends were trimmed by 0 bases and 6 bases, with 11 bases remaining between them. Written as DNA, the CDR3 is TGTGCCAGCAGCTTAGGGGTCCTAGGGTCCGGGGAGCTGTTTTTT. Translation: CASSLGVLGSGELFF.

The chain uses TRBV5-1 and TRBJ2-1, with D tentatively TRBD1 (6 bases). The ends were cut back, 4 bases at V and 10 bases at J, with 15 bases in the middle. Germline lookup yields CDR1 SGHRS and CDR2 YFSETQ. The CDR3 contains 13 residues. In nucleotides, the CDR3 is TGCGCCAGCAGCCCCTCAGGACAGTCGGAGCAGTTCTTC. Translation: CASSPSGQSEQFF.

The chain couples TRBV6-1 to TRBJ1-5, with D uncertain. Germline assignment: CDR1 MNHNS and CDR2 SASEGT. The CDR3 runs 15 residues. V was pared by 2 bases and J by 2 bases, with 10 bases between. The CDR3, as DNA: TGTGCCAGCAGTGAAAACGGTGATGGCAATCAGCCCCAGCATTTT. Its translation is CASSENGDGNQPQHF.

V and J are TRBV6-6 and TRBJ2-7; 9 bases line up with TRBD2. Trimming cost V 6 bases and J 4 bases; bases outside gene matches: 4. The CDR3 has 13 residues. The germline V gene has CDR1 MNHNY and CDR2 SVGAGI (reference sequence). The CDR3 DNA reads TGTGCCAGCAGAAAGGGACTAGCTTACGAGCAGTACTTC. Translated: CASRKGLAYEQYF.